This is a list of T cell receptor beta chains from one sample in a study of T cells in Graves' hyperthyroidism and ophthalmopathy. TCRdb processed the multiplex PCR reads anew with MiXCR; each CDR3 protein has one entry. The sample consists of 300,000 to 350,000 distinct CDR3 sequences, 15% to 20% of them appearing once. The sequenced sample was blood. The receptors come from a man aged 25 to 40 with Graves' hyperthyroidism. Each CDR3 is given without its conserved first and last residue. The order of the fields is V gene, CDR3 protein.

v_call: TRBV5-1
cdr3_aa: ASSTSNSYEQY

v_call: TRBV20-1
cdr3_aa: SARGYGAGASWAYEQY

v_call: TRBV12-3/TRBV12-4
cdr3_aa: ASSFDGNSPLH

v_call: TRBV19
cdr3_aa: ASTPRTVNTEAF

v_call: TRBV15
cdr3_aa: ATSRLNRASSYNEQF

v_call: TRBV6-1
cdr3_aa: ASSPSGQRTIPYEQY

v_call: TRBV6-1
cdr3_aa: ASSVTSGQF

v_call: TRBV12-3/TRBV12-4
cdr3_aa: ASSLEEGTSSYEQY

v_call: TRBV29-1
cdr3_aa: SVGRASTDTQY

v_call: TRBV5-1
cdr3_aa: ASSPATGGAGSTDTQY

v_call: TRBV13
cdr3_aa: ASSLGGSDYGYT

v_call: TRBV28
cdr3_aa: ASQGPSVCT

v_call: TRBV10-3
cdr3_aa: AISRGQGGADTQY

v_call: TRBV20-1
cdr3_aa: SATGGRTSYEQY

v_call: TRBV5-6
cdr3_aa: ASSLAGSPHNEQF

v_call: TRBV7-9
cdr3_aa: ASSLSGTYGYT

v_call: TRBV24-1
cdr3_aa: ATTTGGVTDTQY

v_call: TRBV28
cdr3_aa: ASRGANTGELF

v_call: TRBV3-1
cdr3_aa: ASSQEGWDRELQETQY

v_call: TRBV5-6
cdr3_aa: ASSLTGGEAF

v_call: TRBV3-1
cdr3_aa: ASSQEPGGGPQH

v_call: TRBV3-1
cdr3_aa: ASSQAVLSGATTDTQY

v_call: TRBV28
cdr3_aa: ASSVPQGLGNQPQH

v_call: TRBV10-3
cdr3_aa: AIRQDGSYEQY

v_call: TRBV28
cdr3_aa: ASSHWGWNEQF

v_call: TRBV20-1
cdr3_aa: SARDFRGIGDEQF

v_call: TRBV11-2
cdr3_aa: ASSIDRGEAYEQY

v_call: TRBV28
cdr3_aa: ASRGRLAAQETQY

v_call: TRBV27
cdr3_aa: ASSPLAVGDNEQF

v_call: TRBV20-1
cdr3_aa: CGAGGLTEAF

v_call: TRBV20-1
cdr3_aa: SGDYDTDTQY

v_call: TRBV6-1
cdr3_aa: AATYRVNQPQH

v_call: TRBV24-1
cdr3_aa: ATSDLGQVDTGELF

v_call: TRBV20-1
cdr3_aa: SAKIGGPQETQY

v_call: TRBV7-3
cdr3_aa: ASSSTGDTGELF

v_call: TRBV29-1
cdr3_aa: SVEQGGGDEQY

v_call: TRBV30
cdr3_aa: ASDFSEKLF

v_call: TRBV24-1
cdr3_aa: ATSESVAEAGGPFEQF

v_call: TRBV24-1
cdr3_aa: ATSGEAGRSGANVLT

v_call: TRBV12-3/TRBV12-4
cdr3_aa: ASSPSDAGGELF

v_call: TRBV18
cdr3_aa: ASSPYVSLRGSNQPPH

v_call: TRBV6-1
cdr3_aa: ASQGWITGSNQPQH

v_call: TRBV29-1
cdr3_aa: SVERVRGEVANYGYT

v_call: TRBV4-1
cdr3_aa: ASSQTTSGSDEQY

v_call: TRBV10-3
cdr3_aa: AISESSGGYNEQF

v_call: TRBV19
cdr3_aa: ASSSLAGVGEQY

v_call: TRBV6-5
cdr3_aa: ASSYVTGTGFQPQH

v_call: TRBV29-1
cdr3_aa: SAGLAGGGSGELF

v_call: TRBV11-2
cdr3_aa: ASSFGTGVHEQF

v_call: TRBV29-1
cdr3_aa: SDRAARGDPGAQY

v_call: TRBV11-2
cdr3_aa: ASSVTLYEQY

v_call: TRBV6-9
cdr3_aa: ASSSSFQPHRVGEAF

v_call: TRBV30
cdr3_aa: AYWLEGEAF

v_call: TRBV12-3/TRBV12-4
cdr3_aa: ASSWAFGNQPQH

v_call: TRBV7-9
cdr3_aa: ASSHPDRVYGYT

v_call: TRBV29-1
cdr3_aa: SVVTQSSYEQY

v_call: TRBV5-1
cdr3_aa: ASSLVGAETQY